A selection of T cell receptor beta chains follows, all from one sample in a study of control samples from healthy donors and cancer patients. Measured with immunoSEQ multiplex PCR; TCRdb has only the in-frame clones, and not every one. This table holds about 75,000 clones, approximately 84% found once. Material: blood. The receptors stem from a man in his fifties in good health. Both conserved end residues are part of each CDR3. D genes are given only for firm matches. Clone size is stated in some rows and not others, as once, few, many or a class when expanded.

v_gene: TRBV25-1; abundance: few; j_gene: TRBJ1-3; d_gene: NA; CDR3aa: CASSGDTLSGNTIYF; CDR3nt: TGTGCCAGCAGTGGGGACACCCTCTCTGGAAACACCATATATTTT
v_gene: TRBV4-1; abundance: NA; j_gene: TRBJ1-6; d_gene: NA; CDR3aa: CASTREPAGNNSPLHF; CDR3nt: TGCGCCAGCACCCGAGAACCCGCAGGGAATAATTCACCCCTCCACTTT
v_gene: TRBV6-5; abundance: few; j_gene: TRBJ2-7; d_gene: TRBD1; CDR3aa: CASRTGTGSSEQYF; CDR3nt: TGTGCCAGCAGAACCGGGACAGGATCCTCCGAGCAGTACTTC
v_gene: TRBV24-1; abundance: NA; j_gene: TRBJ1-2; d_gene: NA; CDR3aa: CATSDFTRGYGYTF; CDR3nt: TGTGCCACCAGTGATTTTACCAGGGGCTATGGCTACACCTTC
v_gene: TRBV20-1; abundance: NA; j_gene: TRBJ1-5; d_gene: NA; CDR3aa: CSASIGGYQPQHF; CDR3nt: TGCAGTGCTAGTATCGGGGGCTATCAGCCCCAGCATTTT
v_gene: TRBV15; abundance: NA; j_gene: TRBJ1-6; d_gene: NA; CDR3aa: CATSSRDDNSPLHF; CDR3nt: TGTGCCACCAGCAGTAGGGACGACAATTCACCCCTCCACTTT
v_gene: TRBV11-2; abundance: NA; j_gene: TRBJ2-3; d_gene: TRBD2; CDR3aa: CASSLAPSGRLSTDTQYF; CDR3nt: TGTGCCAGCAGCTTAGCTCCTAGCGGGAGGTTGAGCACAGATACGCAGTATTTT
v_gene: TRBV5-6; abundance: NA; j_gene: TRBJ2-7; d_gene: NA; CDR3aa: CASSFPTREAYEQYF; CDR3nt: TGTGCCAGCAGCTTTCCCACCAGGGAGGCCTACGAGCAGTACTTC
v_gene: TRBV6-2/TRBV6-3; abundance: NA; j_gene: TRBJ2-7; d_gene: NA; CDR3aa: CASSPGRNSYEQYF; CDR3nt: TGTGCCAGCAGCCCGGGACGGAACTCCTACGAGCAGTACTTC
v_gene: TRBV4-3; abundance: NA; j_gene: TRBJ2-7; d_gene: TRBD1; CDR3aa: CASSPGQVDYEQYF; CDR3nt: TGCGCCAGCAGCCCGGGACAGGTGGACTACGAGCAGTACTTC
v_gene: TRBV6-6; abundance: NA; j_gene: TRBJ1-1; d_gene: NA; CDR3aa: CASSYGDGGKTEAFF; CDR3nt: TGTGCCAGCAGTTACGGGGACGGGGGGAAAACTGAAGCTTTCTTT
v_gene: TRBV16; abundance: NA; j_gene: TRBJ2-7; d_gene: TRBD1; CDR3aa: CASSQSTGSFREQYF; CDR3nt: TGTGCCAGCAGCCAATCGACAGGGAGTTTTCGCGAGCAGTACTTC
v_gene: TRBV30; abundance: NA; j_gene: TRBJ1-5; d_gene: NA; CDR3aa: CAWSVFEEPNQPQHF; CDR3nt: TGTGCCTGGAGTGTTTTCGAGGAGCCTAATCAGCCCCAGCATTTT
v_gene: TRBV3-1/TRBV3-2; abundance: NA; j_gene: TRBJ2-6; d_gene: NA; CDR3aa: CASSNPQGSGANVLTF; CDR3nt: TGTGCCAGCAGCAACCCACAGGGCTCTGGGGCCAACGTCCTGACTTTC
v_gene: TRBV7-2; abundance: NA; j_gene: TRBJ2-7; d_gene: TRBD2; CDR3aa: CASSLGERGVYEQYF; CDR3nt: TGTGCCAGCAGCTTAGGGGAGCGGGGAGTCTACGAGCAGTACTTC
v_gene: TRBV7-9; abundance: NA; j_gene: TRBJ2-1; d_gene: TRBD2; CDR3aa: CASSLLLAENNEQFF; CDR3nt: TGTGCCAGCAGCTTACTACTAGCGGAGAACAATGAGCAGTTCTTC
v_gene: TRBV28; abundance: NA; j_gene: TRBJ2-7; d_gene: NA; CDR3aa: CASSPPTAPYEQYF; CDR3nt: TGTGCCAGCAGTCCCCCGACCGCTCCCTACGAGCAGTACTTC
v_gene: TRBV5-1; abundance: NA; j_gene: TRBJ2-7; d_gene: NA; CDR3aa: CASSWTIPGPLIHYEQYF; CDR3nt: TGCGCCAGCAGCTGGACGATACCGGGCCCCCTAATCCACTACGAGCAGTACTTC
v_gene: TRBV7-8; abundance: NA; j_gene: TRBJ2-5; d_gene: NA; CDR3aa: CASSRRDQETQYF; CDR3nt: TGTGCCAGCAGCCGACGGGACCAAGAGACCCAGTACTTC
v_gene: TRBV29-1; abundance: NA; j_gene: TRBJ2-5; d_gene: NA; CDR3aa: CSVEDAKQTKETQYF; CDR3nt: TGCAGCGTTGAAGATGCGAAACAGACTAAAGAGACCCAGTACTTC
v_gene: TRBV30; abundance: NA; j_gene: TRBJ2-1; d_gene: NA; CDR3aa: CAADSLNEQFF; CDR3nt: TGTGCCGCTGACAGTCTCAATGAGCAGTTCTTC
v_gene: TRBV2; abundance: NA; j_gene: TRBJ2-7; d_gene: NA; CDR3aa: CASSEVSVGLANEQYF; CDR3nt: TGTGCCAGCAGTGAAGTATCGGTGGGCCTAGCGAACGAGCAGTACTTC
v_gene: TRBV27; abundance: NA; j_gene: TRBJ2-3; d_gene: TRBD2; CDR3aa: CASSFSTSGRDTQYF; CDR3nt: TGTGCCAGCAGTTTCTCGACTAGCGGGAGAGATACGCAGTATTTT
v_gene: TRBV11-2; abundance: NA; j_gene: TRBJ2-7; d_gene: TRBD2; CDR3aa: CASSLSSGGAYEQYF; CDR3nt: TGTGCCAGCAGCTTATCCTCGGGAGGGGCCTACGAGCAGTACTTC
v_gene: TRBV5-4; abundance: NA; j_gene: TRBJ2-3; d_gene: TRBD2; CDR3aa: CASSSTSGRGTDTQYF; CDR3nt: TGTGCCAGCAGCTCTACTAGCGGCCGGGGGACAGATACGCAGTATTTT
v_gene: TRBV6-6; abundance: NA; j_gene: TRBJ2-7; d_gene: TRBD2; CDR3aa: CASSSSGSSYEQYF; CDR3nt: TGTGCCAGCAGTTCTAGCGGGAGCTCCTACGAGCAGTACTTC